This TCR beta chain originates from a study of control samples from healthy donors and cancer patients. V was shortened by 5 bases and J by 2 bases, with 10 bases between the two germline ends. The CDR3 is 13 amino acids. Germline V gene lookup returns CDR1 PRHDT and CDR2 FYEKMQ (reference sequence). Produced via immunoSEQ multiplex PCR; TCRdb's table is partial and in-frame only. The sample lists some 200,000 clones, 85% to 95% occurring once. This sequence originates from a man in his late teens or twenties in good health. V is TRBV13 and J is TRBJ2-7; unclear D gene. The sequencing sample was made of blood. CDR3 DNA: TGTGCCAGCAGCCCTTTCGTGGCCTACGAGCAGTACTTC. It specifies CASSPFVAYEQYF.